The 24 T cell receptor beta chains given below trace back to one sample, sequenced in a study of blood T cell repertoires in COVID-19. Measured with immunoSEQ multiplex PCR; TCRdb has only the in-frame clones, and not every one. The table shows some 160,000 clones, with 78% occurring only once. Material: peripheral blood. The receptors stem from a woman over 75 with acute or convalescent COVID-19.

The genes are TRBV10-3 and TRBJ1-6; weak D call: TRBD1 (5 bases). This CDR3 contains 16 residues. V was trimmed by 2 bases and J by 3 bases, leaving 11 bases between them. CDR1 is ENHRY, CDR2 SYGVKD, per germline. CDR3 in DNA: TGTGCCATCAGTGAGGAGCAGGGCTTCTATAATTCACCCCTCCACTTT. Amino acids: CAISEEQGFYNSPLHF.

Remarks on this clone: This sample also contains other DNA sequences that code for the same CDR3. The chain uses TRBV5-1 and TRBJ1-2; possible D gene TRBD1, 6 bases. V lost 4 bases, J lost 1 base, and 11 bases lay in between. Looked up from germline, CDR1 is SGHRS and CDR2 is YFSETQ. The CDR3 loop spans 14 amino acids. In DNA form, the CDR3 reads TGCGCCAGCAGCCTGGAGGGGGTTAACTATGGCTACACCTTC. Amino acid sequence: CASSLEGVNYGYTF.

V and J are TRBV2 and TRBJ2-7; D perhaps matches TRBD1 (5 bases). The V end lost 3 bases, the J end lost 5 bases, and 17 bases lay between the germline ends. Germline V gene sequence: CDR1 SNHLY, CDR2 FYNNEI. The CDR3 spans 15 residues. CDR3 region: CASSDPARVGDEQYF. In DNA form, the CDR3 reads TGTGCCAGCAGTGACCCTGCCCGGGTAGGGGACGAGCAGTACTTC.

This sequence joins TRBV28 and TRBJ2-2; TRBD1 is a possible D gene (5 bases). The length of the CDR3 is 14 residues. Germline V gene sequence: CDR1 MDHEN, CDR2 SYDVKM. The ends were cut back, 5 bases at V and 1 base at J, with 8 bases in the middle. In nucleotides, the CDR3 is TGTGCCAGCAGTGTCCAGGGGAACACCGGGGAGCTGTTTTTT. Translation: CASSVQGNTGELFF. The entire variable domain, with the rest obtained from reference TRBV28 and TRBJ2-2, is as follows: DVKVTQSSRYLVKRTGEKVFLECVQDMDHENMFWYRQDPGLGLRLIYFSYDVKMKEKGDIPEGYSVSREKKERFSLILESASTNQTSMYLCASSVQGNTGELFFGEGSRLTVL.

The DNA for the CDR3 is TGTGCCAGCAGCGCTAGCGGGAGTCCCTACGAGCAGTACTTC. As protein: CASSASGSPYEQYF. This rearrangement joins TRBV13 to TRBJ2-7; the match to TRBD2 covers 10 bases. V dropped 5 bases and J dropped 2; count of bases not matched to a gene: 3. CDR3 length: 14 amino acids. Germline CDR1 and CDR2: PRHDT and FYEKMQ (reference sequence).

V and J are TRBV19 and TRBJ1-2; D gene ambiguous. Trimming stripped 3 bases from V and 4 bases from J, with 9 bases between. Germline CDR1 is LNHDA and CDR2 is SQIVND (reference sequence). The CDR3 is 13 residues long. CDR3 nucleotide sequence: TGTGCCAGTAGTATGGGAGTCCTCTATGGCTACACCTTC. It yields the protein CASSMGVLYGYTF. Combining the CDR3 with reference TRBV19 and TRBJ1-2 gives the whole variable domain DGGITQSPKYLFRKEGQNVTLSCEQNLNHDAMYWYRQDPGQGLRLIYYSQIVNDFQKGDIAEGYSVSREKKESFPLTVTSAQKNPTAFYLCASSMGVLYGYTFGSGTRLTVV.

V gene TRBV5-4 combines with J gene TRBJ2-7, with D possibly matching TRBD2 (7 bases). V lost 4 bases to trimming and J lost 2 bases, with 19 bases between them. The CDR3 contains 16 residues. From germline, CDR1 is SGHNT and CDR2 YYREEE (reference sequence). The CDR3 nucleotides read TGTGCCAGCAGCCTTGGGGGGGCCCAAGGGGCCTACGAGCAGTACTTC. Translating it yields CASSLGGAQGAYEQYF.

This chain connects TRBV27 to TRBJ2-7; maybe TRBD1 (6 bases). CDR1 MNHEY and CDR2 SMNVEV come from the germline V gene (reference sequence). The CDR3 consists of 15 residues. Between the trimmed V and J ends, which lost 4 bases and 0 bases, there was a span of 13 bases. The DNA for the CDR3 is TGTGCCAGCAGTTCATCCGGGACACACTCCTACGAGCAGTACTTC. Translation gives CASSSSGTHSYEQYF.

V usage is TRBV5-1 and J usage is TRBJ2-3, with TRBD1 as a possible D gene (6 bases). Trimming removed 1 base at V and 9 bases at J, with 12 bases between. Germline values: CDR1 SGHRS, CDR2 YFSETQ. The CDR3 covers 13 residues. This CDR3 is CASSLPGQKTQYF. CDR3 coding DNA: TGCGCCAGCAGCTTGCCTGGACAGAAGACGCAGTATTTT.

The chain is built from TRBV18 and TRBJ1-5, with TRBD1 matching over 8 bases. V trimming: 2 bases; J trimming: 0 bases; junction bases outside the gene matches: 9. This CDR3 has 18 residues. CDR1 and CDR2 from the germline V gene are KGHSH and LQKENI. CDR3 region: CASSPGTGGPYSNQPQHF. CDR3 sequence (DNA): TGTGCCAGCTCACCAGGAACAGGGGGTCCATATAGCAATCAGCCCCAGCATTTT.

J is TRBJ2-2 and V is TRBV24-1; 14 bases fit TRBD2. Trimming took 4 bases from V and 7 from J; bases not matched to a gene: 7. The CDR3 loop spans 17 amino acids. CDR1 is KGHDR and CDR2 is SFDVKD in the germline V gene. The DNA for the CDR3 is TGTGCCACCAGTGACACGACTAGCGGGAGGGTAGACGGGGAGCTGTTTTTT. Protein: CATSDTTSGRVDGELFF.

This chain's CDR3 is CASSLYRSGRSGSTPLHF. The CDR3 DNA reads as TGCGCCAGCAGCTTGTATCGTTCGGGCAGGTCGGGGTCGACACCCCTCCACTTT. The gene calls are TRBV5-1 and TRBJ1-6; no reliable D call. The CDR3 has 18 residues. The V end was cut by 1 base, the J end by 11 bases, with 25 bases between. Germline-derived CDR1 and CDR2 are SGHRS and YFSETQ.

The chain couples TRBV19 to TRBJ1-2; D uncertain. The V gene's germline CDR1 is LNHDA and CDR2 SQIVND (reference sequence). The CDR3 has 13 amino acids. V was pared by 3 bases and J by 5 bases, with 10 bases between. The DNA for the CDR3 is TGTGCCAGTAGTATGGCAGTGGAGTATGGCTACACCTTC. It is translated as CASSMAVEYGYTF.

V and J are TRBV5-1 and TRBJ2-1, with TRBD2 identical over 7 bases. The CDR3 loop spans 17 amino acids. Looked up from germline, CDR1 is SGHRS and CDR2 is YFSETQ. After removal of 0 bases from V and 5 bases from J, the junction contained 11 bases not matched to a gene. The CDR3: CASSLGGERDRNNEQFF. The CDR3 DNA sequence: TGCGCCAGCAGCTTGGGTGGGGAGCGGGATCGGAACAATGAGCAGTTCTTC.

The J gene is TRBJ2-5, the V gene TRBV11-2; 8 nucleotides align to TRBD1. Germline CDR1 is SGHAT and CDR2 is FQNNGV. Unmatched junction bases numbered 7, after V lost 2 bases and J lost 5 bases. This CDR3 has 15 amino acids. CDR3: CASSLFTGGGETQYF. CDR3 nucleotide sequence: TGTGCCAGCAGCTTATTTACAGGGGGTGGCGAGACCCAGTACTTC.

This chain joins TRBV7-2 and TRBJ2-7; 9 bases agree with TRBD2. The CDR3 is 15 residues long. Trimming removed 4 bases from V and 9 bases from J; junction bases left unmatched: 13. Germline-derived CDR1 and CDR2 are SGHTA and FQGNSA. The CDR3 DNA reads as TGTGCCAGCAGCTCCCGCATAGCGGGAGAGAGTGGGCAGTACTTC. Protein sequence: CASSSRIAGESGQYF.

The chain is built from TRBV3-1 (or the pseudogene TRBV3-2) and TRBJ1-3; perhaps TRBD1 as D (5 bases). Trimming removed 1 base at V and 4 bases at J, with 11 bases between. Per the germline V gene, CDR1 is LGHDT and CDR2 is YNNKEL (reference sequence). This CDR3 contains 15 residues. The CDR3 spells CASSQVTGVGNTIYF. Here the CDR3 DNA reads TGTGCCAGCAGCCAAGTTACAGGCGTCGGAAACACCATATATTTT.

On this clone: A read error may produce the germline difference seen at one junction end. The rearrangement joins TRBV6-5 to TRBJ2-5; 10 bases map to TRBD1. CDR1 MNHEY and CDR2 SVGAGI come from the germline V gene. The length of the CDR3 is 14 residues. The CDR3 DNA follows: TGTGCCAGCAGTTACGACAGGGGGCAAGGGACCCAGTACTTC. It codes for CASSYDRGQGTQYF.

The V call is TRBV30, the J call TRBJ1-3; D not certain. Germline V gene lookup returns CDR1 GTSNPN and CDR2 SVGIG (reference sequence). The CDR3 spans 15 residues. The V end lost 2 bases, the J end lost 0 bases, and 11 bases lay between the germline ends. DNA for the CDR3: TGTGCCTGGAGTCGGGCGGAGGCCTCTGGAAACACCATATATTTT. It specifies CAWSRAEASGNTIYF.

The V call is TRBV27, the J call TRBJ1-3, with TRBD1 matching 7 bases. V lost 8 bases, J lost 4 bases, and 11 bases stayed unmatched. CDR1 is MNHEY and CDR2 is SMNVEV in the germline V gene (reference sequence). CDR3 length: 15 residues. CDR3 DNA sequence: TGTGCCAGCGGCCCTTGGGGGACAGCCGGAAACACCATATATTTT. Translating it yields CASGPWGTAGNTIYF.

This clone has just one count. This chain uses TRBV4-1 with TRBJ2-2; 9 bases are shared with TRBD2. The length of the CDR3 is 19 residues. Germline CDR1 and CDR2: MGHRA and YSYEKL. V shed 4 bases and J 0 bases; nucleotides not matched to a gene: 12. CDR3 nucleotide sequence: TGCGCCAGCAGCCTCGCGGCGGGAGGGCCGTTCGCGAACACCGGGGAGCTGTTTTTT. Translating gives CASSLAAGGPFANTGELFF.

J is TRBJ1-1 and V is TRBV7-2; 9 positions match TRBD1. The germline gives CDR1 SGHTA, CDR2 FQGNSA. The trim removed 5 bases at V and 1 base at J, leaving 8 bases unmatched. This CDR3 has 16 residues. The CDR3: CASSPFRTGANTEAFF. CDR3 nucleotide sequence: TGTGCCAGCAGCCCCTTTCGGACAGGGGCGAACACTGAAGCTTTCTTT.

The chain employs TRBV3-1 (or the pseudogene TRBV3-2) and TRBJ1-2; tentative D call: TRBD1 (6 bases). The CDR3 sequence is 16 residues long. The V gene's germline CDR1 is LGHDT and CDR2 YNNKEL (reference sequence). V lost 5 bases, J lost 2 bases, and 18 bases lay in between. The CDR3 DNA is TGTGCCAGCAGCTTAAGAGGGGGACGGGGAAACTATGGCTACACCTTC. Translation gives CASSLRGGRGNYGYTF.

The genes are TRBV4-1 and TRBJ2-1; possibly TRBD2 for D (6 bases). Germline V CDR1 and CDR2: MGHRA, YSYEKL. The CDR3 loop spans 16 amino acids. The V end lost 1 base, the J end lost 8 bases, and 18 bases lay between the germline ends. Here the CDR3 DNA reads TGCGCCAGCAGCCAAGCTGGCAGGGACTCGTTGGATGAGCAGTTCTTC. This translates into CASSQAGRDSLDEQFF.